This T cell receptor beta chain is from a study of blood T cell repertoires in COVID-19. Study-level information: Sites in the United States, Italy and Spain provided acute and convalescent COVID-19 samples. Sample material is recorded as cDNA or gDNA derived from T cells, B-cell-depleted T cells, or PBMCs.

Some clones are missing from TCRdb's copy, which holds only in-frame ones; the method was immunoSEQ multiplex PCR. The sample yields about 250,000 clones, around 86% seen once. Per germline, CDR1 SEHNR and CDR2 FQNEAQ (reference sequence). This CDR3 is built from 14 residues. V shed 5 bases and J shed 0 bases, with 11 bases lying between them. This chain links TRBV7-9 with TRBJ2-7, with D maybe TRBD1 (6 bases). The receptor's source is a woman between 40 and 55 years old who had recovered from COVID-19. Source material: peripheral blood. This chain's CDR3 is CASSLRQDSYEQYF. The CDR3 region has the DNA TGTGCCAGCAGCCTCAGACAGGACTCCTACGAGCAGTACTTC.